Below, 15 T cell receptor beta chains from the same sample are listed, as sequenced in a study of tumor-infiltrating lymphocytes in primary liver carcinoma. Unsorted bulk tissue of roughly 20-34 mg yielded co-extracted RNA and DNA. Making TCR beta cDNA involved approximately 0.5 ug total RNA and a constant-region primer. Three nested multiplex PCR rounds, a slightly modified ARM-PCR, produced the libraries for TCR beta. The two initial PCR rounds, around 10 cycles each, used TRBV1-TRBV30 forward and C-beta reverse primers. One entry per CDR3 protein, called by TCRdb with MiXCR from the multiplex PCR reads. The sample shows about 96,000 distinct CDR3 sequences, around 70% of them seen only once. Material: tumor-adjacent normal liver tissue. The receptors derive from a man aged 40-49 years with primary liver carcinoma and hepatitis B virus infection.

For this clonotype: Germline is not matched at one junction end, which may reflect a read error. The V and J genes are TRBV4-1 and TRBJ2-1, with 7 bases identical to TRBD2. In germline, CDR1 is MGHRA, CDR2 YSYEKL. There are 13 residues in the CDR3. CDR3 sequence: CANSQERGVEQFF. Here the CDR3 DNA reads TGCGCCAACAGCCAGGAGCGGGGTGTTGAGCAGTTCTTC.

On this clonotype: The missing conserved phenylalanine or tryptophan at the end of this CDR3 makes a read error likely. Because the CDR3's place on the DNA is in doubt, the DNA is left out and the CDR3 is given as listed by TCRdb. The chain employs TRBV11-2 and TRBJ2-2; the listed D gene, TRBD1, was not tested against the DNA. Per the germline V gene, CDR1 is SGHAT and CDR2 is FQNNGV. The CDR3 is 14 residues long, counting both termini. CDR3 amino acids: CACSLSRNTGELFI.

This clonotype has only one observation. This may arise from a read error, as a much more abundant clone is one base away. The rearrangement links TRBV28 to TRBJ1-5, with TRBD1 matching over 7 bases. Trimming removed 5 bases from V and 1 base from J; junction bases left unmatched: 8. Germline CDR1 reads MDHEN; CDR2 reads SYDVKM. The CDR3 covers 16 residues. The CDR3 region is CASSHDRVGSNQPQHF. For the CDR3, the DNA is TGTGCCAGCAGTCACGACAGGGTGGGGAGCAATCAGCCCCAGCATTTT.

The chain has TRBV30 and TRBJ2-3; D is unclear. The CDR3 length is 13 residues. V lost 0 bases, J lost 5 bases, and 9 bases lay in between. Germline V gene lookup returns CDR1 GTSNPN and CDR2 SVGIG (reference sequence). CDR3 sequence: CAWSVNTRDTQYF. The CDR3 nucleotides are TGTGCCTGGAGTGTAAACACCAGAGATACGCAGTATTTT.

The DNA for the CDR3 is TGTACCACCAGTGGTGCGGAAAATGAAAAACTGTTTTTT. Protein sequence: CTTSGAENEKLFF. The chain uses TRBV6-1 and TRBJ1-4; D not certain. Germline CDR1 and CDR2: MNHNS and SASEGT. The CDR3 is made up of 13 amino acids.

A remark on this clonotype: One end of the junction does not line up with germline, which may come from a read error. The chain has TRBV6-6 and TRBJ2-1; 7 positions match TRBD2. This CDR3 has 16 residues. The germline CDR1 and CDR2 sequences are MNHNY and SVGAGI (reference sequence). The CDR3 DNA is TGTGCCAGCACCGGGCCGACTAGCCTCCCCTACAATGAGCAGCTCTTC. This sequence encodes CASTGPTSLPYNEQLF.

This clonotype was counted once. This may stem from a read error, because a much larger clone lies one nucleotide away. This chain connects TRBV5-5 to TRBJ2-2; 9 bases are a match to TRBD1. Germline V gene sequence: CDR1 SGHKS, CDR2 YYEKEE (reference sequence). The CDR3 is 16 amino acids. The junction had 7 bases not matched to a gene; V was cut back by 4 bases and J by 3 bases. The CDR3 sequence: CASSRKQGADTGELFF. As DNA, the CDR3 is TGTGCCAGCAGCCGTAAACAGGGGGCGGACACCGGGGAGCTGTTTTTT.

In the case of this clonotype: A much larger clone differs from this one at a single base, so this may be a read error. The genes are TRBV6-2 or TRBV6-3 and TRBJ2-3; perhaps TRBD1 as D (6 bases). The CDR3 covers 16 residues. Germline lookup yields CDR1 MNHEY and CDR2 SVGEGT. Between the trimmed V and J ends, which lost 0 bases and 4 bases, there was a span of 14 bases. The CDR3 region has the DNA TGTGCCAGCAGTTACTCCTATCTAGGGGGAGCAGATACGCAGTATTTT. Translated, it gives CASSYSYLGGADTQYF.

The chain joins TRBV4-1 to TRBJ2-3, with 11 bases matching TRBD2. The CDR3 covers 17 residues. CDR1 is MGHRA, CDR2 YSYEKL, per germline. V shed 6 bases and J 12 bases; nucleotides not matched to a gene: 20. The CDR3 is CASRPKIASGRPAGQYF. Written as DNA, the CDR3 is TGCGCCAGCAGGCCTAAGATCGCTAGCGGGAGGCCCGCGGGCCAGTATTTT.

The chain couples TRBV28 to TRBJ1-2; 10 nucleotides align to TRBD1. After removal of 7 bases from V and 5 bases from J, the junction contained 10 bases not matched to a gene. Germline CDR1 reads MDHEN; CDR2 reads SYDVKM. The CDR3 has 15 amino acids. Written as DNA, the CDR3 is TGTGCCAGCACTTTGTTGGACAGGGGGAATTATGGCTACACCTTC. Protein sequence: CASTLLDRGNYGYTF.

The V and J genes are TRBV29-1 and TRBJ2-1; 8 bases are a match to TRBD2. Germline V gene lookup returns CDR1 SQVTM and CDR2 ANQGSEA. The length of the CDR3 is 14 residues. V gave up 6 bases and J gave up 8 bases; unmatched junction bases: 12. The CDR3 spells CSVAPAGESDEQFF. The CDR3 DNA reads TGCAGCGTAGCTCCAGCGGGAGAATCTGATGAGCAGTTCTTC.

This clonotype was seen ten or more times. This sequence joins TRBV5-5 and TRBJ1-1; possibly TRBD1 for D (5 bases). The CDR3 runs to 15 residues. Per the germline V gene, CDR1 is SGHKS and CDR2 is YYEKEE (reference sequence). Trimming removed 1 base from V and 1 base from J, with 11 bases in between. The CDR3 DNA reads as TGTGCCAGCAGCTTGCGGGGCGCGGGGAACACTGAAGCTTTCTTT. This gives the protein CASSLRGAGNTEAFF.

This chain links TRBV2 with TRBJ2-5; D is perhaps TRBD1 (6 bases). Trimming took off 7 bases at V and 1 base at J, with 13 bases between the two ends. Germline lookup yields CDR1 SNHLY and CDR2 FYNNEI. The CDR3 totals 14 residues. CDR3 sequence: CASIVTGTQETQYF. CDR3 nucleotides: TGTGCCAGCATCGTAACAGGGACCCAAGAGACCCAGTACTTC.

This clonotype was seen a single time. A junction boundary mismatches the germline segment, possibly from a read error. V is TRBV29-1 and J is TRBJ2-1, with 9 bases fitting TRBD1. Germline V CDR1 and CDR2: SQVTM, ANQGSEA. This CDR3 contains 16 residues. CDR3 coding DNA: TGTAGCGTTGAAGATCGTGGACAGGGGTATTGGAATGAGCGGTTCTTC. Translated, it gives CSVEDRGQGYWNERFF.

The J gene is TRBJ1-6, the V gene TRBV4-1, with a tentative D call TRBD1 (6 bases). CDR3 length: 15 amino acids. Germline V gives CDR1 MGHRA, CDR2 YSYEKL. The CDR3 DNA follows: TGCGTCAGTAGCCAAGTTCAGGGGCTGAATTCACCCCTCCACTTT. Protein product: CVSSQVQGLNSPLHF.